These 19 T cell receptor beta chains share one sample of origin, sequenced in a study of T cell repertoires in cytomegalovirus infection. TCRdb reprocessed the reads via MiXCR and lists one record per CDR3 protein. The data contain 350,000 to 500,000 distinct CDR3 sequences, approximately 32% of them singletons. Sequences were obtained from PBMCs. These receptor sequences come from a human donor in good health (CMV status not recorded). Some clones in this sample may be carry-over from other donors' samples.

The CDR3, as DNA: TGTGCCACGTCTCAGAGAGATAACGAAAAACTGTTTTTT. Translating it yields CATSQRDNEKLFF. This chain links TRBV10-3 with TRBJ1-4; D is undetermined. V gave up 10 bases and J gave up 8 bases, with 17 bases separating them. Germline V gives CDR1 ENHRY, CDR2 SYGVKD. The CDR3 is 13 residues long.

The chain employs TRBV18 and TRBJ1-4, with a tentative D call TRBD1 (5 bases). With 6 bases removed from V and 6 bases from J, the gap between germline ends came to 17 bases. This CDR3 is 15 amino acids long. Germline V gene data show CDR1 as KGHSH and CDR2 as LQKENI. CDR3: CASSILAGTDEKLFF. The CDR3, as DNA: TGTGCCAGCTCTATTCTGGCCGGGACCGATGAAAAACTGTTTTTT.

There are a few counts of this clonotype. The chain combines TRBV19 with TRBJ2-2; D is possibly TRBD2 (5 bases). V lost 3 bases and J lost 6, with 17 bases in between. Germline V gene sequence: CDR1 LNHDA, CDR2 SQIVND (reference sequence). CDR3 size: 16 residues. The CDR3 protein is CASSMNLRGDAGELFF. As DNA, the CDR3 is TGTGCCAGTAGTATGAATCTCCGGGGAGACGCCGGGGAGCTGTTTTTT.

This rearrangement joins TRBV4-2 to TRBJ2-6, with 10 bases identical to TRBD2. The ends lost 1 base at V and 0 bases at J; junction bases unmatched: 12. The CDR3 runs to 21 residues. CDR1 LGHNA and CDR2 YNFKEQ come from the germline V gene. DNA for the CDR3: TGTGCCAGCAGCCAAGTAGGTAGCGGGGGGCCACCCAACTCTGGGGCCAACGTCCTGACTTTC. It is translated as CASSQVGSGGPPNSGANVLTF.

The V and J genes are TRBV6-2 or TRBV6-3 and TRBJ1-3, with 7 nucleotides matching TRBD1. Trimming took 7 bases from V and 2 from J; bases not matched to a gene: 5. CDR1 is MNHEY, CDR2 SVGEGT, per germline. This CDR3 is built from 14 residues. The CDR3 region is CASTRTGAGNTIYF. The DNA of the CDR3 is TGTGCCAGCACCCGGACAGGAGCTGGAAACACCATATATTTT.

Remarks on this clonotype: Germline and junction disagree at one end, which may indicate a read error. This chain joins TRBV23-1 and TRBJ1-4; 7 nucleotides line up with TRBD1. Being an ORF, TRBV23-1 has a function that is uncertain. This CDR3 spans 15 amino acids. The chain's CDR3 is CDSTLDRATNEKLFF. The CDR3 DNA is TGCGACAGCACTTTAGACAGGGCAACTAATGAAAAACTTTTTTTT.

Concerning this clonotype itself: A single base separates this from a much larger clone, so it may be a read error. This rearrangement joins TRBV7-2 to TRBJ2-7; 8 bases are shared with TRBD1. Germline V CDR1 and CDR2: SGHTA, FQGNSA. CDR3 length: 14 residues. CDR3 loop: CASSFRRQGNEHYF. In nucleotides, the CDR3 is TGTGCCAGCAGCTTTCGTCGACAGGGGAACGAGCATTACTTC.

CDR3 nucleotide sequence: TGTGCCAGCAGCTTGGGCCCCAGCGGGGGGGCCGCCAAAAACATTCAGTACTTC. This gives the protein CASSLGPSGGAAKNIQYF. The chain joins TRBV5-4 to TRBJ2-4; the match to TRBD2 covers 10 bases. This CDR3 is built from 18 residues. Germline V gene sequence: CDR1 SGHNT, CDR2 YYREEE (reference sequence). V dropped 0 bases and J dropped 1; count of bases not matched to a gene: 7.

This clonotype has at least ten counts. This rearrangement joins TRBV12-3 or TRBV12-4 to TRBJ1-1; 8 nucleotides align to TRBD1. The CDR3 is 14 amino acids. With 5 bases clipped from V and 4 bases from J, the junction kept 6 bases outside the gene matches. The CDR3 sequence is CASSPRTGITEAFF. For the CDR3, the DNA is TGTGCCAGCAGTCCCCGGACAGGGATCACTGAAGCTTTCTTT.

This clonotype was found a few times. The genes are TRBV5-1 and TRBJ1-1; 8 bases are a match to TRBD1. CDR1 and CDR2 from the germline V gene are SGHRS and YFSETQ. After removal of 0 bases from V and 1 base from J, the junction contained 2 bases not matched to a gene. The CDR3 totals 15 residues. Written as DNA, the CDR3 is TGCGCCAGCAGCTTGGGACAGGGGAAGAACACTGAAGCTTTCTTT. Translated: CASSLGQGKNTEAFF.

This clonotype was seen only a few times. The rearrangement links TRBV4-3 to TRBJ2-7; D is possibly TRBD1 (6 bases). Trimming removed 0 bases from V and 7 bases from J, with 13 bases in between. Germline lookup yields CDR1 LGHNA and CDR2 YSLEER. The CDR3 is 14 residues long. The CDR3 nucleotides are TGCGCCAGCAGCCAAGATTGGCAGGGGTGGGAGCAGTACTTC. Translating gives CASSQDWQGWEQYF.

This clonotype came up a few times. The chain links TRBV5-1 to TRBJ2-3, with TRBD2 identical over 7 bases. V lost 4 bases, J lost 2 bases, and 13 bases stayed unmatched. The length of the CDR3 is 17 residues. In germline, CDR1 is SGHRS, CDR2 YFSETQ. The CDR3 sequence is CASSALPGLDLTDTQYF. The CDR3, as DNA: TGCGCCAGCAGCGCCCTACCCGGACTAGATCTCACAGATACGCAGTATTTT.

In regard to this clonotype: One end of the junction varies from germline; a read error may be responsible. The rearrangement uses TRBV5-4 and TRBJ2-4; weak D call: TRBD2 (5 bases). There are 14 residues in the CDR3. Germline V CDR1 and CDR2: SGHNT, YYREEE (reference sequence). This CDR3 is CASSFELAKNLQYF. CDR3 in DNA: TGTGCCAGCAGCTTTGAGCTAGCCAAAAACCTTCAGTACTTC. The full variable domain, with the rest looked up from reference TRBV5-4 and TRBJ2-4, is ETGVTQSPTHLIKTRGQQVTLRCSSQSGHNTVSWYQQALGQGPQFIFQYYREEENGRGNFPPRFSGLQFPNYSSELNVNALELDDSALYLCASSFELAKNLQYFGAGTRLSVL.

This clonotype was picked up many times. The rearrangement links TRBV7-9 to TRBJ1-1; D not resolved. The V end lost 2 bases, the J end lost 6 bases, and 10 bases lay between the germline ends. The germline gives CDR1 SEHNR, CDR2 FQNEAQ (reference sequence). CDR3 length: 13 amino acids. The CDR3 region has the DNA TGTGCCAGCAGCTTATTGGATCCCTCTGAAGCTTTCTTT. Its translation: CASSLLDPSEAFF.

This clonotype was seen repeatedly, ten times or more. This chain joins TRBV28 and TRBJ2-7; 10 nucleotides line up with TRBD1. V dropped 6 bases and J dropped 2; count of bases not matched to a gene: 7. The CDR3 covers 15 residues. Germline CDR1 and CDR2: MDHEN and SYDVKM. CDR3: CASSQIGTGAYEQYF. As DNA, the CDR3 is TGTGCCAGCAGCCAGATTGGGACAGGGGCCTACGAGCAGTACTTC.

This clonotype has only a few counts. V is TRBV14 and J is TRBJ2-7; D remains unclear. The CDR3 has 13 residues. CDR1 is SGHDN and CDR2 is FVKESK in the germline V gene. V was shortened by 0 bases and J by 3 bases, with 6 bases between the two germline ends. The CDR3 DNA sequence: TGTGCCAGCAGCCAAGAGGCCGGCTACGAGCAGTACTTC. This translates into CASSQEAGYEQYF.

This clonotype was counted a few times. The CDR3 is CASKYTGELFF. The CDR3 bases are TGTGCCAGCAAGTACACCGGGGAGCTGTTTTTT. V usage is TRBV12-3 or TRBV12-4 and J usage is TRBJ2-2; unclear D gene. The length of the CDR3 is 11 residues. V was trimmed by 7 bases and J by 3 bases, leaving 3 bases between them.

The table lists this clonotype with many counts. Here the CDR3 DNA reads TGTGCCAGCAGCTTAGTCAGGACAGGGGGAAATGGCTACACCTTC. Protein sequence: CASSLVRTGGNGYTF. The chain combines TRBV7-2 with TRBJ1-2; 10 nucleotides align to TRBD1. J lost 6 bases, V lost 1 base, and 5 bases had no gene match. The V gene's germline CDR1 is SGHTA and CDR2 FQGNSA. The CDR3 covers 15 residues.

This clonotype was picked up many times. The chain joins TRBV7-2 to TRBJ2-1; D may be TRBD1 or TRBD2 (6 bases each). The CDR3 sequence is 18 residues long. V lost 5 bases and J lost 9, with 29 bases in between. Germline assignment: CDR1 SGHTA and CDR2 FQGNSA. In DNA form, the CDR3 reads TGTGCCAGCAGCCCCCGAAGCCCTAGCCCGGGGGCCCTCCTTGAGCAGTTCTTC. It yields the protein CASSPRSPSPGALLEQFF.